The clone carrying this T cell receptor beta chain was seen a handful of times. This CDR3 comprises 15 residues. Per the germline V gene, CDR1 is SGHVS and CDR2 is FQNEAQ. V lost 8 bases, J lost 2 bases, and 18 bases lay in between. The source of the sample is a study of early T cells in non-severe SARS-CoV-2 infection. TCRdb re-called the 5' RACE reads with MiXCR, one entry per CDR3 protein. The sample lists 100,000 to 130,000 distinct CDR3 sequences, around 10% seen once, with 3.1% in the top ten. This receptor was obtained from an adult who was a healthcare worker with PCR-confirmed SARS-CoV-2 infection or an uninfected control (not recorded which). Sample: whole blood. The chain joins TRBV7-8 to TRBJ1-1; D is uncertain. The CDR3 sequence: CASGERTMGNTEAFF. In DNA form, the CDR3 reads TGTGCCAGCGGGGAAAGGACTATGGGTAACACTGAAGCTTTCTTT.